The present T cell receptor (beta chain) was sequenced within a study of cytotoxic CD8 clonotypes in ibrutinib-treated CLL. Points from the study as a whole: Clonality increased at ibrutinib response, then returned toward baseline at progression. Relative to age-matched healthy donors, clonality at baseline was higher, and it tracked circulating CD8+ T-cell counts.

Points on this clone: Its antigen is unidentified.

This CDR3 has 15 residues. Trimming cost V 1 base and J 3 bases; bases outside gene matches: 2. Germline V gives CDR1 SEHNR, CDR2 FQNEAQ (reference sequence). T cells were sequenced at a targeted depth of 1 in 200,000 to 1 in 1 million. TCRdb's table, derived via immunoSEQ multiplex PCR, lists solely in-frame clones and lacks some. The sample consists of 60,000 to 75,000 clones, just over 90% of them appearing once. The chain has TRBV7-9 and TRBJ2-7; 11 bases line up with TRBD2. The sequences come from PBMCs, collected after 12 months of ibrutinib treatment. The receptor's source is a human donor with chronic lymphocytic leukemia. Written as DNA, the CDR3 is TGTGCCAGCAGCTTAGTCGGGACTAGCGGCTACGAGCAGTACTTC. As protein: CASSLVGTSGYEQYF.